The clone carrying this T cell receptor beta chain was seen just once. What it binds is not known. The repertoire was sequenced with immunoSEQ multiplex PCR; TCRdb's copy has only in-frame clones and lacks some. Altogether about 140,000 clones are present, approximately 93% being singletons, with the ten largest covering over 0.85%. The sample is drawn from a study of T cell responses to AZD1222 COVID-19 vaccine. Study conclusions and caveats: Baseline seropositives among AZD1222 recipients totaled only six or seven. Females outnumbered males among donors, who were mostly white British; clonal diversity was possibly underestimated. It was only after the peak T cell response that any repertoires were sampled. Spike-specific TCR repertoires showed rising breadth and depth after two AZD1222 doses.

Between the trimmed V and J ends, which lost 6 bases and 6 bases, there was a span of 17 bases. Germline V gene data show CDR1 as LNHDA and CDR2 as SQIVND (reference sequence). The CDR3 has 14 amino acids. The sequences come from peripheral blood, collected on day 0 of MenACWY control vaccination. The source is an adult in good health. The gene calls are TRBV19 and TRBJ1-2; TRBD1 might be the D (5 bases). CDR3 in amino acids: CASRLAGARDGYTF. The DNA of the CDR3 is TGTGCCAGTAGGCTCGCCGGGGCCCGGGATGGCTACACCTTC.